The 12 T cell receptor beta chains below all came from one sample that was sequenced in a study of radiation and T cells in renal cell carcinoma (dated by TCRdb to the early 2020s). The time point label corresponds to: blood 4 weeks post-SBRT, at nephrectomy. In the paper's terms, the treatment or condition label means: 15 Gy SBRT to primary tumor, nephrectomy 4 weeks later. The library was obtained by the immunoSEQ multiplex PCR assay. What TCRdb holds here is the immuneACCESS table cut down to in-frame rearrangements. Part of the clones is not present; checked against another copy, under half of the missing clones reflect an unresolved V gene, and the others are unexplained. In this sample the table shows fewer than 200,000 clones, approximately 90% of which occur a single time. The ten biggest clones cover approximately 10% of the sample. This sample comprised blood, obtained from a patient whose treatment included radiotherapy and nephrectomy. These receptors came from a woman aged 50 to 65 with renal cell carcinoma.

J is TRBJ1-6 and V is TRBV5-6; TRBD1 is a possible D gene (6 bases). Trimming shortened V by 1 base and J by 5 bases, and 10 bases separated the two germline ends. Germline V gene data show CDR1 as SGHDT and CDR2 as YYEEEE. The CDR3 totals 15 residues. CDR3 in amino acids: CASSLLTGNNSPLHF. CDR3 DNA: TGTGCCAGCAGCTTGCTAACAGGGAATAATTCACCCCTCCACTTT.

The rearrangement joins TRBV7-9 to TRBJ1-2; no firm D call. CDR3 length: 15 amino acids. Germline-derived CDR1 and CDR2 are SEHNR and FQNEAQ (reference sequence). V gave up 0 bases and J gave up 6 bases, with 14 bases separating them. CDR3 loop: CASSLAMWRQDGYTF. The CDR3 nucleotides are TGTGCCAGCAGCTTAGCGATGTGGCGGCAAGATGGCTACACCTTC. The full variable domain, rest sourced from reference TRBV7-9 and TRBJ1-2, is DTGVSQNPRHKITKRGQNVTFRCDPISEHNRLYWYRQTLGQGPEFLTYFQNEAQLEKSRLLSDRFSAERPKGSFSTLEIQRTEQGDSAMYLCASSLAMWRQDGYTFGSGTRLTVV.

The V call is TRBV19, the J call TRBJ1-5; D perhaps matches TRBD1 (6 bases). The CDR3 has 13 amino acids. Germline V lookup: CDR1 LNHDA, CDR2 SQIVND (reference sequence). Trimming shortened V by 6 bases and J by 6 bases, and 12 bases separated the two germline ends. The CDR3 protein is CASREGVGQPQHF. CDR3 coding DNA: TGTGCCAGTAGGGAGGGGGTAGGTCAGCCCCAGCATTTT. The variable domain in full, completed from reference TRBV19 and TRBJ1-5, reads DGGITQSPKYLFRKEGQNVTLSCEQNLNHDAMYWYRQDPGQGLRLIYYSQIVNDFQKGDIAEGYSVSREKKESFPLTVTSAQKNPTAFYLCASREGVGQPQHFGDGTRLSIL.

The chain uses TRBV6-1 and TRBJ1-1, with TRBD1 identical over 8 bases. Germline V lookup: CDR1 MNHNS, CDR2 SASEGT. The CDR3 has 14 amino acids. V trimming: 6 bases; J trimming: 4 bases; junction bases outside the gene matches: 7. This chain's CDR3 is CASRSTGVRTEAFF. The CDR3 region has the DNA TGTGCCAGCAGGTCGACAGGGGTGCGCACTGAAGCTTTCTTT.

The genes are TRBV21-1 and TRBJ2-3; the table's TRBD2 call for D was not verified on the DNA. TRBV21-1 is a pseudogene. There are 15 residues in the CDR3. The CDR3 DNA reads TGTGCCAGCAGCAAAGGACGGGGAGGCACAGATACGCAGTATTTT. Encoded protein: CASSKGRGGTDTQYF.

The chain has TRBV19 and TRBJ2-4; 7 bases agree with TRBD1. From germline, CDR1 is LNHDA and CDR2 SQIVND (reference sequence). V lost 5 bases to trimming and J lost 2 bases; unmatched junction nucleotides: 9. There are 16 residues in the CDR3. DNA for the CDR3: TGTGCCAGTAGTTACAACACAGGGGCGACCAAAAACATTCAGTACTTC. Amino acid sequence: CASSYNTGATKNIQYF.

V usage is TRBV7-2 and J usage is TRBJ2-1; D unclear. The CDR3 sequence is 11 residues long. Per germline, CDR1 SGHTA and CDR2 FQGNSA. The V end lost 3 bases, the J end lost 5 bases, and 2 bases lay between the germline ends. CDR3 sequence reads: CASSFNNEQFF. The CDR3 bases are TGTGCCAGCAGCTTTAACAATGAGCAGTTCTTC.

The chain carries TRBV6-1 and TRBJ2-1; D is perhaps TRBD1 (6 bases). The CDR3 extends over 12 amino acids. Germline V gene lookup returns CDR1 MNHNS and CDR2 SASEGT. Between the trimmed V and J ends, which lost 6 bases and 8 bases, there was a span of 11 bases. The CDR3 DNA follows: TGTGCCAGCAGAGTCGACAGGTATGAGCAGTTCTTC. Its protein is CASRVDRYEQFF.

The chain joins TRBV15 to TRBJ1-1; 8 nucleotides line up with TRBD1. The CDR3 is 15 residues long. The germline V gene encodes CDR1 LNHNV and CDR2 YYDKDF (reference sequence). The junction had 6 bases not matched to a gene; V was cut back by 1 base and J by 5 bases. CDR3 loop: CATSRGTGRGTEAFF. CDR3 DNA sequence: TGTGCCACCAGCAGAGGGACAGGGAGGGGGACTGAAGCTTTCTTT.

CDR3 DNA sequence: TGTGCCAGCTCGCGGGAGGGGGCGGACTATGGCTACACCTTC. Translation: CASSREGADYGYTF. The V and J genes are TRBV18 and TRBJ1-2; 7 bases line up with TRBD1. The germline CDR1 and CDR2 sequences are KGHSH and LQKENI. This CDR3 is 14 amino acids long. The V gene end was trimmed by 6 bases and the J gene end by 3 bases; junction bases not matched to a gene: 7.

The gene calls are TRBV6-6 and TRBJ2-1; weak D call: TRBD2 (5 bases). V lost 1 base and J lost 8, with 15 bases in between. CDR3 size: 15 residues. CDR1 and CDR2 (germline): MNHNY, SVGAGI (reference sequence). The CDR3 is CASSYYTGSPHEQFF. DNA of the CDR3: TGTGCCAGCAGTTACTATACGGGAAGCCCCCATGAGCAGTTCTTC.

The genes are TRBV30 and TRBJ2-4; tentative D call: TRBD2 (5 bases). Trimming left V 3 bases short and J 9 bases short, with 24 bases between. This CDR3 spans 16 amino acids. The V gene's germline CDR1 is GTSNPN and CDR2 SVGIG (reference sequence). This chain's CDR3 is CAWSARRTRSLSIQYF. In DNA form, the CDR3 reads TGTGCCTGGAGCGCCAGGAGGACCAGATCTTTAAGCATTCAGTACTTC.